The rows below give T cell receptor beta chains drawn from one sample of a study of T-cell memory formation after mild COVID-19. TCRdb passed the 5' RACE reads through MiXCR, listing each CDR3 protein once. Here the sample spans about 200,000 distinct CDR3 sequences, 16% being singletons. The sequencing sample was made of PBMCs or a T cell subset sorted from them (not recorded which). The receptors shown here come from an adult woman who had mild COVID-19 (a few samples of this study predate the infection). Cell type and time point are not known. CDR3s include the opening cysteine and the closing phenylalanine or tryptophan. Fields, in order: clone size, J gene, D gene, V gene, CDR3 DNA, CDR3 protein. A D gene is named only where the DNA matches it firmly. Some rows mark clone size as missing; the rest say once, few, many or name a class of expanded clone.

clone size: .; J gene: TRBJ2-3; D gene: .; V gene: TRBV5-1; CDR3 DNA: TGCGCCAGCAGCTTGACCTACCCAGGCACAGATACGCAGTATTTT; CDR3 protein: CASSLTYPGTDTQYF
clone size: .; J gene: TRBJ2-2; D gene: TRBD1; V gene: TRBV7-2; CDR3 DNA: TGTGCCAGCAGCTTAGGGACAGGGAAGCCCACCGGGGAGCTGTTTTTT; CDR3 protein: CASSLGTGKPTGELFF
clone size: many; J gene: TRBJ2-7; D gene: TRBD1; V gene: TRBV10-3; CDR3 DNA: TGTGCCATCAGCGAAGACAGGGGCTCCTACGAGCAGTACTTC; CDR3 protein: CAISEDRGSYEQYF
clone size: few; J gene: TRBJ2-5; D gene: TRBD2; V gene: TRBV7-7; CDR3 DNA: TGTGCTAGCGGAGGCGGGGGGGCACGGGGCGAGACCCAGTACTTC; CDR3 protein: CASGGGGARGETQYF
clone size: .; J gene: TRBJ2-5; D gene: TRBD2; V gene: TRBV7-3; CDR3 DNA: TGTGCCAGCAGCTTAGCGGGGGGGGCTGGGGAGACCCAGTACTTC; CDR3 protein: CASSLAGGAGETQYF
clone size: .; J gene: TRBJ2-1; D gene: .; V gene: TRBV20-1; CDR3 DNA: TGCAGTGCTAGCCAGAACTACAATGAGCAGTTCTTC; CDR3 protein: CSASQNYNEQFF
clone size: few; J gene: TRBJ1-5; D gene: TRBD1; V gene: TRBV5-8; CDR3 DNA: TGTGCCAGCTATCGAGCGGACAGGGGTATTCAGCCCCAGCATTTT; CDR3 protein: CASYRADRGIQPQHF
clone size: .; J gene: TRBJ2-7; D gene: .; V gene: TRBV12-3/TRBV12-4; CDR3 DNA: TGTGCCAGCAGTCGAGGGGAGGTATCGAGGTACTTC; CDR3 protein: CASSRGEVSRYF
clone size: few; J gene: TRBJ2-3; D gene: .; V gene: TRBV9; CDR3 DNA: TGTGCCAGCAGCGTAGGAGGGTTCACAGATACGCAGTATTTT; CDR3 protein: CASSVGGFTDTQYF
clone size: few; J gene: TRBJ2-5; D gene: .; V gene: TRBV24-1; CDR3 DNA: TGTGCCACCAGTGACCCCGGGACGGGAAAAGAGACCCAGTACTTC; CDR3 protein: CATSDPGTGKETQYF
clone size: .; J gene: TRBJ2-2; D gene: TRBD1; V gene: TRBV29-1; CDR3 DNA: TGCAGCGTTCCGAAGACAGGGCCGGGCACCGGGGAGCTGTTTTTT; CDR3 protein: CSVPKTGPGTGELFF
clone size: many; J gene: TRBJ2-7; D gene: .; V gene: TRBV12-3/TRBV12-4; CDR3 DNA: TGTGCTTCAGCTCGGATTTTGTCGTACCCCAACGAGCAGTACTTC; CDR3 protein: CASARILSYPNEQYF
clone size: few; J gene: TRBJ1-2; D gene: TRBD1; V gene: TRBV5-5; CDR3 DNA: TGTGCCAGCAGCCCGGACCGGGACAGGGGCTATGGCTACACCTTC; CDR3 protein: CASSPDRDRGYGYTF
clone size: many; J gene: TRBJ2-2; D gene: .; V gene: TRBV7-2; CDR3 DNA: TGTGCCAGCAGCTTTGACCAGACCGGGGAGCTGTTTTTT; CDR3 protein: CASSFDQTGELFF
clone size: few; J gene: TRBJ2-5; D gene: .; V gene: TRBV28; CDR3 DNA: TGTGCCAGCAGTTTACAGGGCACGGGGAGAGAGACCCAGTACTTC; CDR3 protein: CASSLQGTGRETQYF
clone size: many; J gene: TRBJ2-1; D gene: .; V gene: TRBV20-1; CDR3 DNA: TGCAGTGCTAGAGATGCCTTCACAGGCTACAATGAGCAGTTCTTC; CDR3 protein: CSARDAFTGYNEQFF
clone size: .; J gene: TRBJ2-1; D gene: TRBD2; V gene: TRBV24-1; CDR3 DNA: TGTGCCACCAGTGAACTAGCGGGAGCTCATGAGCAGTTCTTC; CDR3 protein: CATSELAGAHEQFF
clone size: few; J gene: TRBJ2-2; D gene: .; V gene: TRBV2; CDR3 DNA: TGTGCCAGCAGCCCCGACTACCTGAACACCGGGGAGCTGTTTTTT; CDR3 protein: CASSPDYLNTGELFF
clone size: few; J gene: TRBJ2-1; D gene: TRBD2; V gene: TRBV15; CDR3 DNA: TGTGCCACCAGCAGAGATAGGCTAGCGGTCCAGTTCTTC; CDR3 protein: CATSRDRLAVQFF
clone size: few; J gene: TRBJ2-5; D gene: TRBD1; V gene: TRBV10-3; CDR3 DNA: TGTGCCATCAGTGACCCAGGGGGAGTGTACCAAGAGACCCAGTACTTC; CDR3 protein: CAISDPGGVYQETQYF
clone size: .; J gene: TRBJ2-5; D gene: .; V gene: TRBV15; CDR3 DNA: TGTGCCACCAGCAGGGCTTCGATGGGACAAAGGGTTGTGACCCAGTACTTC; CDR3 protein: CATSRASMGQRVVTQYF
clone size: few; J gene: TRBJ2-7; D gene: .; V gene: TRBV5-1; CDR3 DNA: TGCGCCAGCAGCGGGCAGGGACACTACGAGCAGTACTTC; CDR3 protein: CASSGQGHYEQYF
clone size: .; J gene: TRBJ2-5; D gene: .; V gene: TRBV7-9; CDR3 DNA: TGTGCCAGCAGCGGCGGGACCCAGTACTTC; CDR3 protein: CASSGGTQYF
clone size: .; J gene: TRBJ2-3; D gene: .; V gene: TRBV5-1; CDR3 DNA: TGCGCCAGCAGCGGACAGCACAGCACAGATACGCAGTATTTT; CDR3 protein: CASSGQHSTDTQYF
clone size: few; J gene: TRBJ2-5; D gene: .; V gene: TRBV2; CDR3 DNA: TGTGCCAGCAGTGAAGATAGCGCACTGGAGACCCAGTACTTC; CDR3 protein: CASSEDSALETQYF
clone size: few; J gene: TRBJ2-3; D gene: .; V gene: TRBV20-1; CDR3 DNA: TGCAGTGCTAGGGGTGGTCGGGCCGGAACGCAGTATTTT; CDR3 protein: CSARGGRAGTQYF
clone size: .; J gene: TRBJ2-7; D gene: TRBD2; V gene: TRBV12-3/TRBV12-4; CDR3 DNA: TGTGCCAGTAGACTAGCGGGGGGGGATTACGAGCAGTACTTC; CDR3 protein: CASRLAGGDYEQYF
clone size: .; J gene: TRBJ2-3; D gene: .; V gene: TRBV7-2; CDR3 DNA: TGTGCCAGCAGTCCTGGAGGGGGGGGCCAGGGTACGCAGTATTTT; CDR3 protein: CASSPGGGGQGTQYF
clone size: .; J gene: TRBJ1-3; D gene: .; V gene: TRBV6-5; CDR3 DNA: TGTGCCAGCAGTTACCCCGACGGATACTCTGGAAACACCATATATTTT; CDR3 protein: CASSYPDGYSGNTIYF
clone size: .; J gene: TRBJ1-2; D gene: TRBD1; V gene: TRBV29-1; CDR3 DNA: TGCAGCGTTGGGGTTACAGGGGGCTATGGCTACACCTTC; CDR3 protein: CSVGVTGGYGYTF
clone size: .; J gene: TRBJ2-5; D gene: .; V gene: TRBV3-1; CDR3 DNA: TGTGCCAGCAGCCGACGAGGGGCCCGGGAGACCCAGTACTTC; CDR3 protein: CASSRRGARETQYF
clone size: .; J gene: TRBJ2-3; D gene: .; V gene: TRBV3-1; CDR3 DNA: TGTGCCAGCAGCAGTCCAGGGCGCACAGATACGCAGTATTTT; CDR3 protein: CASSSPGRTDTQYF
clone size: .; J gene: TRBJ2-3; D gene: TRBD2; V gene: TRBV5-1; CDR3 DNA: TGCGCCAGCAGCTTGCCAGGGACTAGCGGAAGCACAGATACGCAGTATTTT; CDR3 protein: CASSLPGTSGSTDTQYF
clone size: few; J gene: TRBJ1-1; D gene: .; V gene: TRBV11-3; CDR3 DNA: TGTGCCAGCAGCTATGCGGGGGCATATGGGACTGAAGCTTTCTTT; CDR3 protein: CASSYAGAYGTEAFF
clone size: .; J gene: TRBJ2-7; D gene: TRBD1; V gene: TRBV12-3/TRBV12-4; CDR3 DNA: TGTGCCAGCAGCCGGGACAGGGCCTCCGAGCAGTACTTC; CDR3 protein: CASSRDRASEQYF
clone size: few; J gene: TRBJ2-3; D gene: .; V gene: TRBV5-5; CDR3 DNA: TGTGCCAGCAGCCTGGGAGGGACAGCAAGCACAGATACGCAGTATTTT; CDR3 protein: CASSLGGTASTDTQYF
clone size: .; J gene: TRBJ2-6; D gene: .; V gene: TRBV4-3; CDR3 DNA: TGCGCCAGCAGCCGGGGCGCCGGGGTCGGGGCCAACGTCCTGACTTTC; CDR3 protein: CASSRGAGVGANVLTF
clone size: .; J gene: TRBJ1-1; D gene: .; V gene: TRBV29-1; CDR3 DNA: TGCAGCGTTGAAGATCGGGGCACTGAAGCTTTCTTT; CDR3 protein: CSVEDRGTEAFF
clone size: few; J gene: TRBJ2-2; D gene: .; V gene: TRBV5-4; CDR3 DNA: TGTGCCAGCAGCTTTCGGAACACCGGGGAGCTGTTTTTT; CDR3 protein: CASSFRNTGELFF
clone size: .; J gene: TRBJ2-7; D gene: .; V gene: TRBV12-3/TRBV12-4; CDR3 DNA: TGTGCCAGCAGTTTCTCCTCGCTCGAGCAGTACTTC; CDR3 protein: CASSFSSLEQYF
clone size: few; J gene: TRBJ2-1; D gene: TRBD2; V gene: TRBV6-5; CDR3 DNA: TGTGCCAGCAGTTTCTCCGGCGGGGGAAACAATGAGCAGTTCTTC; CDR3 protein: CASSFSGGGNNEQFF
clone size: .; J gene: TRBJ2-5; D gene: TRBD1; V gene: TRBV7-2; CDR3 DNA: TGTGCCAGCAGCAAAGGCGGGACAGGGCAAGAGACCCAGTACTTC; CDR3 protein: CASSKGGTGQETQYF
clone size: few; J gene: TRBJ2-1; D gene: .; V gene: TRBV25-1; CDR3 DNA: TGTGCCAGCGCGATGGACGAGACCAATGAGCAGTTCTTC; CDR3 protein: CASAMDETNEQFF
clone size: .; J gene: TRBJ2-1; D gene: .; V gene: TRBV6-1; CDR3 DNA: TGTGCCAGCAACCGAGACCACTACAATGAGCAGTTCTTC; CDR3 protein: CASNRDHYNEQFF
clone size: few; J gene: TRBJ2-1; D gene: TRBD2; V gene: TRBV7-2; CDR3 DNA: TGTGCCAGCAGTGAACAGAGCGGGAGCTCCTACAATGAGCAGTTCTTC; CDR3 protein: CASSEQSGSSYNEQFF
clone size: .; J gene: TRBJ2-5; D gene: TRBD2; V gene: TRBV3-1; CDR3 DNA: TGTGCCAGCAGCCCTACCCTGACTAGCGGGGGCTCTGCGTCCCAGTACTTC; CDR3 protein: CASSPTLTSGGSASQYF
clone size: few; J gene: TRBJ1-5; D gene: .; V gene: TRBV30; CDR3 DNA: TGTGCCTGGAGTGTACGAGAAGGTCAGCCCCAGCATTTT; CDR3 protein: CAWSVREGQPQHF
clone size: .; J gene: TRBJ2-5; D gene: .; V gene: TRBV5-1; CDR3 DNA: TGCGCCAGCAGCTTCCCGGGGAGGACCGAGACCCAGTACTTC; CDR3 protein: CASSFPGRTETQYF
clone size: .; J gene: TRBJ2-1; D gene: .; V gene: TRBV5-6; CDR3 DNA: TGTGCCAGCAGCTTGGGGGTCGGGGGGCCTACAATGAGCAATTGGCAGTTCTTC; CDR3 protein: CASSLGVGGPTMSNWQFF
clone size: few; J gene: TRBJ1-2; D gene: .; V gene: TRBV19; CDR3 DNA: TGTGCCAGTAGTACTCAGGACGGGGGACGATATGGCTACACCTTC; CDR3 protein: CASSTQDGGRYGYTF
clone size: .; J gene: TRBJ2-7; D gene: .; V gene: TRBV7-8; CDR3 DNA: TGTGCCAGCAGCTTAGTCGCCCGAGTCTACGAGCAGTACTTC; CDR3 protein: CASSLVARVYEQYF
clone size: .; J gene: TRBJ1-2; D gene: .; V gene: TRBV7-2; CDR3 DNA: TGTGCCAGCAGCTTAGCGGGATTTGGCTACACCTTC; CDR3 protein: CASSLAGFGYTF
clone size: .; J gene: TRBJ1-1; D gene: .; V gene: TRBV29-1; CDR3 DNA: TGCAGCGTGAGCACAGGGTTAAAGAACACTGAAGCTTTCTTT; CDR3 protein: CSVSTGLKNTEAFF
clone size: few; J gene: TRBJ2-6; D gene: .; V gene: TRBV6-5; CDR3 DNA: TGTGCCAGCAGCCGACCATTCAACTCTGGGGCCAACGTCCTGACTTTC; CDR3 protein: CASSRPFNSGANVLTF
clone size: .; J gene: TRBJ1-1; D gene: .; V gene: TRBV5-6; CDR3 DNA: TGTGCCAGCAGCTTGAGCCCGGAGCCTGAAGCTTTCTTT; CDR3 protein: CASSLSPEPEAFF
clone size: .; J gene: TRBJ1-2; D gene: .; V gene: TRBV21-1; CDR3 DNA: TGTGCCAGCAGCTCCCGCTCTGGGACACAAGAGGGCTACACCTTC; CDR3 protein: CASSSRSGTQEGYTF
clone size: few; J gene: TRBJ2-2; D gene: .; V gene: TRBV7-9; CDR3 DNA: TGTGCCAGCAGCTTAGTATACACCGGGGAGCTGTTTTTT; CDR3 protein: CASSLVYTGELFF
clone size: .; J gene: TRBJ2-5; D gene: .; V gene: TRBV12-3/TRBV12-4; CDR3 DNA: TGTGCCAGCAGTTTAACCGCAGACACCAGGGACTTC; CDR3 protein: CASSLTADTRDF
clone size: few; J gene: TRBJ2-1; D gene: TRBD2; V gene: TRBV7-2; CDR3 DNA: TGTGCCAGCAGCTTAGGGGGCGGGAGGGCCAATGAGCAGTTCTTC; CDR3 protein: CASSLGGGRANEQFF
clone size: .; J gene: TRBJ2-3; D gene: TRBD1; V gene: TRBV7-2; CDR3 DNA: TGTGCCAGCAGACGACAGGGCGCCCTCGGCACAGATACGCAGTATTTT; CDR3 protein: CASRRQGALGTDTQYF